What follows are 31 T cell receptor beta chains derived from one specimen sequenced in a study of cytomegalovirus exposure and HLA in healthy donors. PCR primers comprised 60 Vbeta and 13 Jbeta primers. Profiling relied on immunoSEQ multiplex PCR, and the TCRdb table lists in-frame clones only, not all of them. Of 170,000 or so clones detected, about three quarters appear once; the ten largest clones hold about 1.4%. The sample was PBMCs. These receptors all come from a woman in her thirties in good health and CMV-seronegative.

This clone was recorded once. The chain couples TRBV6-5 to TRBJ1-2; 7 bases fit TRBD1. The ends lost 8 bases at V and 0 bases at J; junction bases unmatched: 3. The CDR3 consists of 13 residues. CDR1 is MNHEY, CDR2 SVGAGI, per germline. CDR3 loop: CASGGGSNYGYTF. In DNA, the CDR3 is TGTGCCAGCGGAGGGGGCTCTAACTATGGCTACACCTTC.

Concerning this clone itself: At one end the junction does not follow the germline gene, possibly because of a read error. The chain couples TRBV5-1 to TRBJ2-6; D is uncertain. CDR1 is SGHRS and CDR2 is YFSETQ in the germline V gene. The CDR3 totals 13 residues. As DNA, the CDR3 is TGCGCCAGCAGCTCCCTCTGGGCCAACGGCCTGACTTTC. It translates to CASSSLWANGLTF.

The rearrangement links TRBV5-1 to TRBJ1-6; D gene unclear. This CDR3 has 17 amino acids. In germline, CDR1 is SGHRS, CDR2 YFSETQ. V shed 5 bases and J shed 6 bases, with 21 bases lying between them. The CDR3 here is CASSSTGAGVTNSPLHF. CDR3 coding DNA: TGCGCCAGCAGTTCGACGGGAGCGGGTGTGACTAATTCACCCCTCCACTTT.

The gene calls are TRBV4-1 and TRBJ2-5; D is uncertain. Germline loops: CDR1 MGHRA, CDR2 YSYEKL. The CDR3 sequence is 12 residues long. Trimming took off 3 bases at V and 5 bases at J, with 7 bases between the two ends. The CDR3 region has the DNA TGCGCCAGCAGCCACGGGTGGGAGACCCAGTACTTC. Translated: CASSHGWETQYF.

This chain uses TRBV28 with TRBJ1-2; D ambiguous. The CDR3 totals 12 residues. Germline values: CDR1 MDHEN, CDR2 SYDVKM. Trimming removed 7 bases from V and 4 bases from J, with 10 bases in between. The CDR3 here is CASTAFGYGYTF. DNA for the CDR3: TGTGCCAGCACCGCGTTTGGCTATGGCTACACCTTC.

This chain links TRBV18 with TRBJ1-1; 8 bases are shared with TRBD1. J was trimmed by 4 bases and V by 8 bases; bases with no gene match: 6. The CDR3 spans 13 residues. CDR1 KGHSH and CDR2 LQKENI come from the germline V gene. As DNA, the CDR3 is TGTGCCAGCCTCAGGGGGCCAAGCACTGAAGCTTTCTTT. Translating it yields CASLRGPSTEAFF.

V and J are TRBV2 and TRBJ1-5, with TRBD1 matching over 9 bases. Losses at the gene ends were 5 bases for V and 5 bases for J; bases not matched to a gene: 4. Germline V gene data show CDR1 as SNHLY and CDR2 as FYNNEI. The CDR3 has 14 amino acids. CDR3 nucleotide sequence: TGTGCCAGCAGTCCCGGACAGGGGCATCAGCCCCAGCATTTT. Translated: CASSPGQGHQPQHF.

The rearrangement joins TRBV2 to TRBJ2-2; 7 nucleotides align to TRBD1. CDR3 length equals 13 residues. V was pared by 6 bases and J by 9 bases, with 7 bases of the junction left unmatched. From germline, CDR1 is SNHLY and CDR2 FYNNEI. DNA of the CDR3: TGTGCCAGCAGGGCGGACAGGCTCCGGGAGCTGTTTTTT. This sequence encodes CASRADRLRELFF.

The chain has TRBV11-2 and TRBJ2-1; D may be TRBD1 (6 bases). V gave up 2 bases and J gave up 8 bases, with 13 bases separating them. The CDR3 totals 14 residues. CDR1 SGHAT and CDR2 FQNNGV come from the germline V gene. CDR3 residues: CASSLNRAADEQFF. For the CDR3, the DNA is TGTGCCAGCAGCTTAAACAGGGCGGCGGATGAGCAGTTCTTC.

This chain links TRBV4-1 with TRBJ1-4, with 9 positions matching TRBD1. Germline V CDR1 and CDR2: MGHRA, YSYEKL. This CDR3 is 15 amino acids long. J was trimmed by 7 bases and V by 4 bases; bases with no gene match: 7. The CDR3 DNA follows: TGCGCCAGCAGCCCCCCCGGGACAGGGAGTGAAAAACTGTTTTTT. Translated: CASSPPGTGSEKLFF.

The CDR3 loop reads CASSTRDRDEQFF. The DNA for the CDR3 is TGTGCCAGTAGTACCCGGGACAGGGATGAGCAGTTCTTC. The chain is built from TRBV19 and TRBJ2-1; 9 bases fit TRBD1. In germline, CDR1 is LNHDA, CDR2 SQIVND (reference sequence). The CDR3 has 13 amino acids. V shed 4 bases, J shed 8 bases, and the junction held 3 bases outside the gene matches. The whole variable domain, filled in from reference TRBV19 and TRBJ2-1, reads DGGITQSPKYLFRKEGQNVTLSCEQNLNHDAMYWYRQDPGQGLRLIYYSQIVNDFQKGDIAEGYSVSREKKESFPLTVTSAQKNPTAFYLCASSTRDRDEQFFGPGTRLTVL.

This clone was seen a single time. The chain carries TRBV28 and TRBJ2-1, with D perhaps TRBD1 (5 bases). V was shortened by 4 bases and J by 6 bases, with 22 bases between the two germline ends. Germline CDR1 is MDHEN and CDR2 is SYDVKM. The CDR3 spans 17 residues. CDR3 nucleotides: TGTGCCAGCAGTTATGCAAGGGGCAGTTATAGTTCCAATGAGCAGTTCTTC. It is translated as CASSYARGSYSSNEQFF.

V is TRBV19 and J is TRBJ2-1, with D possibly being TRBD2 (6 bases). Germline V CDR1 and CDR2: LNHDA, SQIVND (reference sequence). V was shortened by 3 bases and J by 2 bases, with 8 bases between the two germline ends. The CDR3 length is 14 residues. The CDR3 loop reads CASSIGGAYNEQFF. CDR3 coding DNA: TGTGCCAGTAGTATCGGGGGTGCCTACAATGAGCAGTTCTTC.

V is TRBV5-1 and J is TRBJ1-1, with 8 bases aligning to TRBD1. Germline values: CDR1 SGHRS, CDR2 YFSETQ. V shed 2 bases, J shed 4 bases, and the junction held 1 base outside the gene matches. This CDR3 is built from 13 residues. The CDR3 sequence: CASSFTGGTEAFF. The CDR3 bases are TGCGCCAGCAGCTTTACAGGGGGCACTGAAGCTTTCTTT.

The chain employs TRBV2 and TRBJ2-1, with D possibly matching TRBD2 (5 bases). The CDR3 runs to 12 residues. Trimming removed 10 bases at V and 6 bases at J, with 13 bases between. Looked up from germline, CDR1 is SNHLY and CDR2 is FYNNEI. CDR3 nucleotide sequence: TGTGCCACGAGAGGGTACGGCAATGAGCAGTTCTTC. Protein product: CATRGYGNEQFF.

This clone was seen a handful of times. The V gene is TRBV23-1, the J gene TRBJ2-3, with unresolved D. TRBV23-1 is placed among ORFs of uncertain function. The CDR3 consists of 11 residues. The germline V and J ends were trimmed by 8 bases and 8 bases, with 11 bases remaining between them. Here the CDR3 reads CASSSPRTQYF. The CDR3 DNA is TGCGCCAGCTCGTCACCGCGTACGCAGTATTTT.

This clone has only a few counts. The chain couples TRBV6-1 to TRBJ1-2, with 9 bases fitting TRBD1. In germline, CDR1 is MNHNS, CDR2 SASEGT. The ends lost 1 base at V and 4 bases at J; junction bases unmatched: 4. This CDR3 comprises 15 residues. The CDR3 region has the DNA TGTGCCAGCAGTGAAGGACAGGGGGGCCTCTATGGCTACACCTTC. Translated: CASSEGQGGLYGYTF.

V and J are TRBV11-2 and TRBJ1-6; D perhaps matches TRBD1 (6 bases). CDR3 length: 14 amino acids. Germline V gene lookup returns CDR1 SGHAT and CDR2 FQNNGV. Trimming took 0 bases from V and 10 from J, leaving 10 bases between them. CDR3 sequence: CASSLEGGNSPLHF. For the CDR3, the DNA is TGTGCCAGCAGCTTAGAAGGGGGTAACTCACCCCTCCACTTT.

V is TRBV30 and J is TRBJ2-5; D is possibly TRBD2 (6 bases). CDR1 and CDR2 (germline): GTSNPN, SVGIG (reference sequence). Deletions cut 0 bases from V and 4 bases from J, with 15 bases between. The CDR3 has 15 amino acids. The CDR3 nucleotides are TGTGCCTGGAGTGTACTTCAGACTAGGATAGAGACCCAGTACTTC. It encodes CAWSVLQTRIETQYF.

This clone has only a few counts. The chain is built from TRBV5-4 and TRBJ1-3; D perhaps matches TRBD1 (6 bases). The CDR3 spans 16 residues. The germline CDR1 and CDR2 sequences are SGHNT and YYREEE (reference sequence). V was pared by 4 bases and J by 4 bases, with 18 bases between. CDR3 nucleotide sequence: TGTGCCAGCAGCCAAGGGGGTCCCCAAGGGGGAAACACCATATATTTT. Residues: CASSQGGPQGGNTIYF. Drawing the rest from reference TRBV5-4 and TRBJ1-3, the complete variable domain is ETGVTQSPTHLIKTRGQQVTLRCSSQSGHNTVSWYQQALGQGPQFIFQYYREEENGRGNFPPRFSGLQFPNYSSELNVNALELDDSALYLCASSQGGPQGGNTIYFGEGSWLTVV.

This clone was counted between two and nine times. The DNA of the CDR3 is TGTGCCAGCAGCTCGGGACAGGGCGCTACTGAAGCTTTCTTT. Encoded protein: CASSSGQGATEAFF. The V call is TRBV5-5, the J call TRBJ1-1, with 9 bases aligning to TRBD1. Germline V gene sequence: CDR1 SGHKS, CDR2 YYEKEE (reference sequence). The CDR3 spans 14 residues. Unmatched junction bases numbered 5, after V lost 3 bases and J lost 5 bases.

There are a few counts of this clone. The genes are TRBV15 and TRBJ2-7; 7 bases agree with TRBD2. CDR3 size: 15 residues. The germline gives CDR1 LNHNV, CDR2 YYDKDF (reference sequence). V was pared by 0 bases and J by 5 bases, with 7 bases of the junction left unmatched. Here the CDR3 reads CATSRDIGLENEQYF. Here the CDR3 DNA reads TGTGCCACCAGCAGAGATATCGGACTAGAAAACGAGCAGTACTTC. Variable domain in full (rest from reference TRBV15 and TRBJ2-7): DAMVIQNPRYQVTQFGKPVTLSCSQTLNHNVMYWYQQKSSQAPKLLFHYYDKDFNNEADTPDNFQSRRPNTSFCFLDIRSPGLGDTAMYLCATSRDIGLENEQYFGPGTRLTVT.

The gene calls are TRBV30 and TRBJ1-4, with unresolved D. The V gene lost 0 bases and the J gene lost 7 bases, with 12 bases spanning the gap. The V gene's germline CDR1 is GTSNPN and CDR2 SVGIG (reference sequence). CDR3 length: 14 residues. CDR3 DNA sequence: TGTGCCTGGAGTGTACTAGGGAAGGGTGAAAAACTGTTTTTT. Amino acids: CAWSVLGKGEKLFF.

This clone has a handful of counts. The J gene is TRBJ2-5, the V gene TRBV29-1; D is perhaps TRBD1 (6 bases). The V and J ends lost 6 bases and 4 bases respectively, with 12 bases between them. Germline V lookup: CDR1 SQVTM, CDR2 ANQGSEA. The CDR3 length is 12 residues. The CDR3: CSVQQGSETQYF. CDR3 bases: TGCAGCGTACAACAGGGTTCAGAGACCCAGTACTTC.

J is TRBJ1-2 and V is TRBV5-1, with 11 positions matching TRBD1. Germline CDR1 SGHRS, CDR2 YFSETQ. After removal of 3 bases from V and 8 bases from J, the junction contained 6 bases not matched to a gene. The CDR3 is 14 residues long. The CDR3 spells CASSSPGQGVGYTF. For the CDR3, the DNA is TGCGCCAGCAGCTCACCGGGACAGGGGGTCGGCTACACCTTC. Full variable domain (rest looked up from reference TRBV5-1 and TRBJ1-2): KAGVTQTPRYLIKTRGQQVTLSCSPISGHRSVSWYQQTPGQGLQFLFEYFSETQRNKGNFPGRFSGRQFSNSRSEMNVSTLELGDSALYLCASSSPGQGVGYTFGSGTRLTVV.

This clone has just one count. This chain uses TRBV2 with TRBJ2-3; possibly TRBD2 for D (5 bases). Germline values: CDR1 SNHLY, CDR2 FYNNEI. The CDR3 loop spans 14 amino acids. V was trimmed by 4 bases and J by 7 bases, leaving 15 bases between them. CDR3 in DNA: TGTGCCAGCAGTGTACTTACCGCCGGGAATACGCAGTATTTT. Amino acids: CASSVLTAGNTQYF.

The V and J genes are TRBV6-1 and TRBJ2-7, with D maybe TRBD2 (6 bases). Germline values: CDR1 MNHNS, CDR2 SASEGT. Trimming stripped 8 bases from V and 5 bases from J, with 19 bases between. CDR3 length: 14 amino acids. DNA for the CDR3: TGTGCCAGCGCAAACTTCGCATGGGGGGACGAGCAGTACTTC. It is translated as CASANFAWGDEQYF.

The chain joins TRBV18 to TRBJ2-1; 7 bases align to TRBD1. Per germline, CDR1 KGHSH and CDR2 LQKENI. The V segment lost 1 base and the J segment 5 bases; nucleotides outside the gene matches: 2. The CDR3 covers 14 residues. The CDR3 sequence: CASSPQGADNEQFF. In DNA, the CDR3 is TGTGCCAGCTCACCACAGGGGGCGGACAATGAGCAGTTCTTC.

The V call is TRBV2, the J call TRBJ2-6, with 9 positions matching TRBD1. J gave up 1 base and V 11 bases, and 6 bases lay outside the gene matches. The CDR3 totals 15 residues. Germline V CDR1 and CDR2: SNHLY, FYNNEI. The CDR3 loop reads CAGGQGTSGANVLTF. The CDR3 coding sequence is TGTGCCGGCGGACAGGGGACGTCTGGGGCCAACGTCCTGACTTTC.

The chain has TRBV29-1 and TRBJ1-4; 8 bases line up with TRBD1. After removal of 4 bases from V and 8 bases from J, the junction contained 3 bases not matched to a gene. This CDR3 comprises 12 residues. Germline CDR1 reads SQVTM; CDR2 reads ANQGSEA. CDR3 in DNA: TGCAGCGTTGCGACAGGGGAGGAAAAACTGTTTTTT. As protein: CSVATGEEKLFF.

J is TRBJ2-2 and V is TRBV13; the D gene is possibly TRBD1 (6 bases). This CDR3 is built from 16 residues. Trimming left V 1 base short and J 1 base short, with 10 bases between. The germline CDR1 and CDR2 sequences are PRHDT and FYEKMQ (reference sequence). This CDR3 reads CASSLVGTLNTGELFF. In nucleotides, the CDR3 is TGTGCCAGCAGCTTAGTAGGGACACTGAACACCGGGGAGCTGTTTTTT. The complete variable domain, with remaining parts taken from reference TRBV13 and TRBJ2-2, reads AAGVIQSPRHLIKEKRETATLKCYPIPRHDTVYWYQQGPGQDPQFLISFYEKMQSDKGSIPDRFSAQQFSDYHSELNMSSLELGDSALYFCASSLVGTLNTGELFFGEGSRLTVL.